This T cell receptor (beta chain) is from a study of CD8 T cells in ankylosing spondylitis (TCRdb year 2017). About the full investigation: The study profiled T cell receptor beta repertoires in healthy donors and ankylosing spondylitis patients to find disease-linked TCR variants. Peripheral blood samples were taken, and synovial fluid was additionally collected from ankylosing spondylitis patients. The full study cohort comprised around 25 ankylosing spondylitis patients and around 100 healthy donors. Results and caveats for the whole study, not just this receptor: A TCR beta motif of several highly homologous amino acid variants appeared characteristic of blood from ankylosing spondylitis patients. In peripheral blood, the disease-linked clones were found at relatively low frequencies and had a CD8+ phenotype. Significant enrichment of the disease-linked clones was reported in matched synovial fluid samples from ankylosing spondylitis patients. Some motif variants were previously reported in synovial fluid and blood of reactive arthritis patients, suggesting common disease-initiation mechanisms.

This clonotype was detected only a few times. It lacks a known antigen. One base away there is no much larger clone; base qualities are not given. The sequencer listed for this sample is Illumina HiSeq 2500. Quantitative 5'-RACE with molecular barcodes was the method used to prepare the TCR beta libraries. As for how the authors treated the data: To identify disease-linked TCR variants, a new computational method was used, one built on a probabilistic model of VDJ rearrangement. The raw public data were reprocessed by TCRdb itself: fastp quality trimming at Q25, MiXCR clonotype calling, in-frame beta chains only. Each CDR3 protein gets just one entry, which takes the most common genes and DNA from the rows behind it. TCRdb's processing, not the authors' own work, is the source of the V and J calls. The sample records under 550,000 distinct CDR3 sequences, roughly 26% of which are singletons. The top ten hold 0.75% to 0.9% of the sample.

The CDR3 covers 15 residues, taking in both the cysteine and the phenylalanine. Here the CDR3 DNA is all that survives: 45 bases in frame from base 1. CDR1 and CDR2 were assigned from the germline V gene as SGHRS and YFSETQ. Deletion took 1 base off V and 0 bases off J, with a span of 8 bases between the germline ends. This sequence originates from a male donor with ankylosing spondylitis. This chain is built from TRBV5-1 and TRBJ2-1, with no confident D gene call. The sequencing sample was made of blood, either unsorted or a sorted T cell fraction (not recorded which). This receptor has the CDR3 CASSLSHNSYNEQFF. The sequence in DNA is TGCGCCAGCAGCTTGTCCCACAACTCCTACAATGAGCAGTTCTTC.